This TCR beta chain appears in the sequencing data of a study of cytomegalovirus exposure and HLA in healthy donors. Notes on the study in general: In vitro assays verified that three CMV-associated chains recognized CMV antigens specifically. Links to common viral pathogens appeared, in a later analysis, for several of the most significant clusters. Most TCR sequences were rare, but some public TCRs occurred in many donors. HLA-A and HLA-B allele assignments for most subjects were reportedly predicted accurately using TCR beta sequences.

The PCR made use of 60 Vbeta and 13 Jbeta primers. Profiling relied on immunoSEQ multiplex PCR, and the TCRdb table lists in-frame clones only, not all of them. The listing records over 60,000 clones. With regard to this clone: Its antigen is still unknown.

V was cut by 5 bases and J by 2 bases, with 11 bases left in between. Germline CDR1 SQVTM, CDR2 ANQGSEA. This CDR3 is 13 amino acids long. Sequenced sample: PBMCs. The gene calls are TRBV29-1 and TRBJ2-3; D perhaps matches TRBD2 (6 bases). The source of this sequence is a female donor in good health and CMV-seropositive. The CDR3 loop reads CSVLTGDTDTQYF. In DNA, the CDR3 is TGCAGCGTTTTGACGGGGGACACAGATACGCAGTATTTT.